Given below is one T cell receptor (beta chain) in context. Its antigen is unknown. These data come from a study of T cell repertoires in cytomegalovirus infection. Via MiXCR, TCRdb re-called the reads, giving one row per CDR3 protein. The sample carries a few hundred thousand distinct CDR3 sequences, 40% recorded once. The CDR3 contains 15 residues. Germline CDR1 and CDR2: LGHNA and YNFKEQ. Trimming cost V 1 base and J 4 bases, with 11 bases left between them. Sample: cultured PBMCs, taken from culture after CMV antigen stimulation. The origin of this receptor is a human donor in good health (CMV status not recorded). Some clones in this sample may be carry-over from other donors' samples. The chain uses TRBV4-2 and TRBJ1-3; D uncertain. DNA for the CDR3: TGTGCCAGCAGCCAAGTTCTTATCAGCGGAAACACCATATATTTT. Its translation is CASSQVLISGNTIYF.